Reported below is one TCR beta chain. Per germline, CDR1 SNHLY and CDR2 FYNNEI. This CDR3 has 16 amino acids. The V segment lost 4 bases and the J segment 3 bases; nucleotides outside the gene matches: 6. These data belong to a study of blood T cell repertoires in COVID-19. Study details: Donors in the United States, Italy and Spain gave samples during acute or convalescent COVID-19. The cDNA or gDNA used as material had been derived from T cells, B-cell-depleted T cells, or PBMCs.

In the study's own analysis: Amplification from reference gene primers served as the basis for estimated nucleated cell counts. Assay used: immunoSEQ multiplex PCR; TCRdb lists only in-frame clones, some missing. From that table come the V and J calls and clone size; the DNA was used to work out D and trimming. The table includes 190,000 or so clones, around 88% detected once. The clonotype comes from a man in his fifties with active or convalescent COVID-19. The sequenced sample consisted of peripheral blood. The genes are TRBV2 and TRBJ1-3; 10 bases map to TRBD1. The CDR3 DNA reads TGTGCCAGCAGTGGGAGACAGGGGGCCGTTGGAAACACCATATATTTT. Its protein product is CASSGRQGAVGNTIYF. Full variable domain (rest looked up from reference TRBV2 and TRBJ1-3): EPEVTQTPSHQVTQMGQEVILRCVPISNHLYFYWYRQILGQKVEFLVSFYNNEISEKSEIFDDQFSVERPDGSNFTLKIRSTKLEDSAMYFCASSGRQGAVGNTIYFGEGSWLTVV.